This T cell receptor beta chain was captured by sequencing in a study of molecular identifiers for immune sequencing clone quantification. TCRdb independently ran MiXCR on the PCR reads; one entry per CDR3 protein. The data contain over 550,000 distinct CDR3 sequences, 25% of them singletons. Germline CDR1 reads SGHTA; CDR2 reads FQGNSA. The CDR3 has 14 amino acids. Germline trimming cut 11 bases from V and 8 bases from J; bases unmatched to any gene: 12. Naive CD8 T cells underwent sorting with the CD8+CD4-CCR7+CD45RA+ definition. V and J are TRBV7-2 and TRBJ2-1, with 10 bases matching TRBD2. Material: naive CD8+ T cells from blood, with Jurkat cell RNA spiked in. The sample's subset: FACS-sorted CD8+CD4-CCR7+CD45RA+ naive T cells. This receptor was identified in a human donor in good health. Some libraries in this study had Jurkat cell RNA spiked in. CDR3 residues: CARPHGLADYEQFF. The CDR3 DNA reads as TGTGCCCGCCCTCATGGACTAGCGGATTATGAGCAGTTCTTC.